This T cell receptor beta chain derives from a study of T cells expressing NK-cell markers. For each CDR3 protein, TCRdb gives one entry from its re-call of the 5' RACE reads, without DNA. The clone table shows 250,000 to 300,000 distinct CDR3 sequences, with the ten largest holding around 0.4%. Notes on this clonotype: As yet, its antigen is unknown.

Study findings and constraints: Six or seven donors showed dominant NKG2C+ clonotypes comprising roughly 1.0-7.0% of their CD8+ T cells.

Sequences were obtained from blood T cells: a sorted CD56 or NKG2C T cell subset, CD4+ or CD8+ T cells, or bulk PBMC T cells (not recorded which). The TCR comes from a man between 18 and 29 years old in good health.

The CDR3 sequence: CASAYQGMGTEAFF. V is TRBV12-3 or TRBV12-4 and J is TRBJ1-1; checking the TCRdb D call of TRBD1 is not possible without DNA. The CDR3 loop spans 14 amino acids.